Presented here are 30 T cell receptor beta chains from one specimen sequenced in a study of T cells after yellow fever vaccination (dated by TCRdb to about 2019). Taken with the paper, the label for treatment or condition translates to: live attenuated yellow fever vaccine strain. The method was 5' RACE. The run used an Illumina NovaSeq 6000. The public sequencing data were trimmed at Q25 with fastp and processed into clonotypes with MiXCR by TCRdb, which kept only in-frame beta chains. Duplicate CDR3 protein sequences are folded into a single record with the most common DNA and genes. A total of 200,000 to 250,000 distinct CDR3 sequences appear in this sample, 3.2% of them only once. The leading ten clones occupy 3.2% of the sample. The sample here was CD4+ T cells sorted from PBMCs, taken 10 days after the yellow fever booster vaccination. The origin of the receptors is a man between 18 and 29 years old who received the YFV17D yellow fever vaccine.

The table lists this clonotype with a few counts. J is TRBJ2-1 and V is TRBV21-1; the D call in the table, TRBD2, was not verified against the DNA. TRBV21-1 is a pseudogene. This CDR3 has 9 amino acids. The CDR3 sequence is CAGEWERGF. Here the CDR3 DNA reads TGTGCCGGGGAATGGGAGCGGGGGTTC.

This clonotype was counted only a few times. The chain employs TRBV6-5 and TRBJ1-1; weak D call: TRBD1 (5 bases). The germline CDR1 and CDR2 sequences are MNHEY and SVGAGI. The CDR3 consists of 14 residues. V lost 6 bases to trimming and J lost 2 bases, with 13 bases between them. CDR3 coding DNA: TGTGCCAGCAGGCCGCGGGACGGTAACACTGAAGCTTTCTTT. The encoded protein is CASRPRDGNTEAFF.

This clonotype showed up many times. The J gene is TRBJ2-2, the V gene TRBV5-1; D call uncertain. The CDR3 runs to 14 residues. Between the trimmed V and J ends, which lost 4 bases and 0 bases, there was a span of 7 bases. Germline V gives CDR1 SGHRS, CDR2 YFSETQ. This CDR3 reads CASSPDPNTGELFF. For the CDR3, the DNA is TGCGCCAGCAGCCCGGACCCGAACACCGGGGAGCTGTTTTTT.

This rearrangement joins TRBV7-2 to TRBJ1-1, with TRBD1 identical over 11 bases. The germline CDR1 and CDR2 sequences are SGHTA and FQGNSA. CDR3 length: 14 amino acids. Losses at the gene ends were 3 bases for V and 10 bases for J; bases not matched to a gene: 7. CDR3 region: CASSLVPGQGGAFF. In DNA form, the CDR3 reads TGTGCCAGCAGCTTGGTGCCGGGACAGGGGGGAGCTTTCTTT.

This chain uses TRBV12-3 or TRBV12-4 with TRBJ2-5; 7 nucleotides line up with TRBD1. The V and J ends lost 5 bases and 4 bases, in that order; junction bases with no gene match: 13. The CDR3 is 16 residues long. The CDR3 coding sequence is TGTGCCAGCAGTAGGGCCGGGACAGCAATGGGAGAGACCCAGTACTTC. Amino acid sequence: CASSRAGTAMGETQYF.

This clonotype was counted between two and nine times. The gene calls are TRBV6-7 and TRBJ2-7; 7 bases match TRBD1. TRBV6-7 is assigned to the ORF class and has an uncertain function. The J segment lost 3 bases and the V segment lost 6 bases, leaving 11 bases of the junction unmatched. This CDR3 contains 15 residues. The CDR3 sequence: CASSRGRGLVYEQYV. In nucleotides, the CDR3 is TGTGCCAGCAGCCGGGGCAGGGGGTTGGTCTACGAGCAGTACGTC.

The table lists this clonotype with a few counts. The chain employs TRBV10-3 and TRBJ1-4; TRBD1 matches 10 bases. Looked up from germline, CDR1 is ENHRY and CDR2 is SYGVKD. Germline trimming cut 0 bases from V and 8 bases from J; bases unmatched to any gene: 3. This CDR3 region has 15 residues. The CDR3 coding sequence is TGTGCCATCAGTGAGTCCGGGACAGGGGAAGAAAAACTGTTTTTT. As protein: CAISESGTGEEKLFF.

In DNA, the CDR3 is TGCGCCAGCAGCTTGGGACCCCTAGTTGGCTACACCTTC. It codes for CASSLGPLVGYTF. This sequence joins TRBV5-1 and TRBJ1-2, with no clear D. Trimming cost V 0 bases and J 7 bases, with 10 bases left between them. Germline CDR1 reads SGHRS; CDR2 reads YFSETQ. The CDR3 consists of 13 residues. Variable domain in full (rest from reference TRBV5-1 and TRBJ1-2): KAGVTQTPRYLIKTRGQQVTLSCSPISGHRSVSWYQQTPGQGLQFLFEYFSETQRNKGNFPGRFSGRQFSNSRSEMNVSTLELGDSALYLCASSLGPLVGYTFGSGTRLTVV.

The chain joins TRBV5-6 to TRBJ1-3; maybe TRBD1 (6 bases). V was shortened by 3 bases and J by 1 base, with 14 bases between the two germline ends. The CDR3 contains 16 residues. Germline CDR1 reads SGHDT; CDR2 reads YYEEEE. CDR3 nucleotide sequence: TGTGCCAGCAGCTCACAGGGATCTATTTCTGGAAACACCATATATTTT. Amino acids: CASSSQGSISGNTIYF.

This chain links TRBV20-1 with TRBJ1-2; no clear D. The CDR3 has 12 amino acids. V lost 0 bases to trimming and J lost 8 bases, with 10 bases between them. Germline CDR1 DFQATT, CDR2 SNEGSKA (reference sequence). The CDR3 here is CSAREGLYGYTF. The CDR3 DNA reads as TGCAGTGCTAGAGAAGGACTCTACGGCTACACCTTC.

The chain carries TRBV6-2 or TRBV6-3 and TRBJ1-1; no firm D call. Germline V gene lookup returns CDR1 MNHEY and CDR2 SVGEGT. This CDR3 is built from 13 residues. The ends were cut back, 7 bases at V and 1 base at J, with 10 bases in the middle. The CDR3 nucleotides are TGTGCCAGCATTTGGACTCCGAACACTGAAGCTTTCTTT. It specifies CASIWTPNTEAFF.

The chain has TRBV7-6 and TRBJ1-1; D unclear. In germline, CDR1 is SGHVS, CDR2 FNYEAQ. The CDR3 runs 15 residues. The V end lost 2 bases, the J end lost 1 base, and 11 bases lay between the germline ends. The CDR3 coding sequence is TGTGCCAGCAGCTTATCAACAACTACGAACACTGAAGCTTTCTTT. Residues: CASSLSTTTNTEAFF.

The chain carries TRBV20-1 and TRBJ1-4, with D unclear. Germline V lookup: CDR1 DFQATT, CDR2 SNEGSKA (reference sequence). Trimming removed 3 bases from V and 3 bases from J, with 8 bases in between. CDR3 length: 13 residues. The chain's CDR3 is CSARGWANEKLFF. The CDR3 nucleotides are TGCAGTGCTAGGGGGTGGGCTAATGAAAAACTGTTTTTT.

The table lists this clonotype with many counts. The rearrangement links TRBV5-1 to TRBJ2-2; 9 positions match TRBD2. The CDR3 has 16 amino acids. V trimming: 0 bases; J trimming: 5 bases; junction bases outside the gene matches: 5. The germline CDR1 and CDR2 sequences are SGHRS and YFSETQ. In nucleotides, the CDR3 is TGCGCCAGCAGCTTGGAGAGGCTAGCGGGAACCGGGGAGCTGTTTTTT. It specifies CASSLERLAGTGELFF.

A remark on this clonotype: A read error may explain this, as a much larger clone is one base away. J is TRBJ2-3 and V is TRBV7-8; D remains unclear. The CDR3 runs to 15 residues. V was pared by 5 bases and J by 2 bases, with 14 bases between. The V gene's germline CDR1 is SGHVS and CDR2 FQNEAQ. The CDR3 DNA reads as TGTGCCAGCAGCATAGACCTATGGGACACAGATACGCAGTATTTT. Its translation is CASSIDLWDTDTQYF.

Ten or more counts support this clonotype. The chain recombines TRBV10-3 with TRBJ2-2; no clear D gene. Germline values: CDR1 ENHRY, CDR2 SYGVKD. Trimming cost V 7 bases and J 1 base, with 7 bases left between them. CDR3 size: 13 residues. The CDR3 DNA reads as TGTGCCATCATGACGGTGAACACCGGGGAGCTGTTTTTT. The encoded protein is CAIMTVNTGELFF.

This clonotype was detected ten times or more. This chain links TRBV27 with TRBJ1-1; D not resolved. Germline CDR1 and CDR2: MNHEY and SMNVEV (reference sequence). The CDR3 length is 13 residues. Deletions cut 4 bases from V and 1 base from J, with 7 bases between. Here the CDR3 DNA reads TGTGCCAGCAGTTCTTACGGGAACACTGAAGCTTTCTTT. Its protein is CASSSYGNTEAFF.

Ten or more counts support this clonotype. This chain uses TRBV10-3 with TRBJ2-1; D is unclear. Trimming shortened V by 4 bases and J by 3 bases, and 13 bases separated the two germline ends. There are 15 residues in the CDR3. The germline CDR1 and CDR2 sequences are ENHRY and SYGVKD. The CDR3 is CAISASVGGYNEQFF. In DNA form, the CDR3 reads TGTGCCATCAGTGCGTCAGTGGGTGGCTACAATGAGCAGTTCTTC.

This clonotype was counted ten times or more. CDR3 sequence: CASSPSLPGTGENTEAFF. In DNA form, the CDR3 reads TGCGCCAGCAGCCCATCTTTACCCGGGACAGGGGAGAACACTGAAGCTTTCTTT. The chain couples TRBV5-1 to TRBJ1-1; 10 nucleotides align to TRBD1. The germline gives CDR1 SGHRS, CDR2 YFSETQ. The CDR3 length is 18 residues. Trimming at V came to 4 bases and at J to 1 base, leaving 13 bases not matched to a gene.

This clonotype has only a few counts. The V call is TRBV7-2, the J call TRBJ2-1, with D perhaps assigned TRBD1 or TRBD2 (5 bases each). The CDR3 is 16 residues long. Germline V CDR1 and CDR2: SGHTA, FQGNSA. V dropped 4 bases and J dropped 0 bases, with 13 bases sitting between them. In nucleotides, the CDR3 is TGTGCCAGCAGCTCCCGGACTGGGGCCTCCTACAATGAGCAGTTCTTC. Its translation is CASSSRTGASYNEQFF. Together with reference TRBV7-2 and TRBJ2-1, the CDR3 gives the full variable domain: GAGVSQSPSNKVTEKGKDVELRCDPISGHTALYWYRQSLGQGLEFLIYFQGNSAPDKSGLPSDRFSAERTGGSVSTLTIQRTQQEDSAVYLCASSSRTGASYNEQFFGPGTRLTVL.

CDR3 DNA sequence: TGTGCCAGCAGCCCCTTTATGGGGGCAGGGAGGACTGAAGCTTTCTTT. Translated, it gives CASSPFMGAGRTEAFF. The rearrangement uses TRBV3-1 and TRBJ1-1, with a weak D call TRBD1 (6 bases). The CDR3 length is 16 residues. CDR1 is LGHDT, CDR2 YNNKEL, per germline (reference sequence). The V gene lost 4 bases and the J gene lost 5 bases, with 20 bases spanning the gap.

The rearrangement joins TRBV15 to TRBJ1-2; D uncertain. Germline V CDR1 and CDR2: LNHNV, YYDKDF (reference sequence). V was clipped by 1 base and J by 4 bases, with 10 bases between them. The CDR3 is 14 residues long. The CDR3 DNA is TGTGCCACCAGCAGAGGATCCAGCCTCTATGGCTACACCTTC. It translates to CATSRGSSLYGYTF.

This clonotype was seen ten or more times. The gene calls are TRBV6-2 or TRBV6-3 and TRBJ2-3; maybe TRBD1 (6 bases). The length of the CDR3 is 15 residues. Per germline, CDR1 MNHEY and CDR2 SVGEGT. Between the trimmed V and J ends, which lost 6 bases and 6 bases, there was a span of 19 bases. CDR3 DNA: TGTGCCAGCAGACAGACAGGCGAAGGTCGCGATACGCAGTATTTT. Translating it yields CASRQTGEGRDTQYF.

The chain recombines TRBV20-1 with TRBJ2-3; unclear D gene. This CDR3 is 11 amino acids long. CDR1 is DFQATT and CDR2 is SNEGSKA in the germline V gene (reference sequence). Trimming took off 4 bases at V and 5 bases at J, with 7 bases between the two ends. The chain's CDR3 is CSATMGDTQYF. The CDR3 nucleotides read TGCAGTGCTACGATGGGAGATACGCAGTATTTT.

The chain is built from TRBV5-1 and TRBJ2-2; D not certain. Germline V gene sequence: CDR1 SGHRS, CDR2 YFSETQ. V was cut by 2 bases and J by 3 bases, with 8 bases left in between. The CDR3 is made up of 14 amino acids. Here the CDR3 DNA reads TGCGCCAGCAGCTTAAGGCTGGACACCGGGGAGCTGTTTTTT. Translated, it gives CASSLRLDTGELFF. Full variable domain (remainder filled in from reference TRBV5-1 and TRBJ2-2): KAGVTQTPRYLIKTRGQQVTLSCSPISGHRSVSWYQQTPGQGLQFLFEYFSETQRNKGNFPGRFSGRQFSNSRSEMNVSTLELGDSALYLCASSLRLDTGELFFGEGSRLTVL.

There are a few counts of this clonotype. The DNA of the CDR3 is TGTGCCAGCAGCCGCGCTAGCGGGGGGGTCGAGCAGTACTTC. Translated, it gives CASSRASGGVEQYF. The chain carries TRBV7-9 and TRBJ2-7; TRBD2 matches 12 bases. The CDR3 length is 14 residues. V dropped 5 bases and J dropped 6; count of bases not matched to a gene: 5. The V gene's germline CDR1 is SEHNR and CDR2 FQNEAQ (reference sequence).

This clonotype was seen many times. The CDR3 spells CASSPTGLAGGYNEQFF. The DNA of the CDR3 is TGTGCCAGCAGTCCCACGGGACTAGCGGGGGGGTACAATGAGCAGTTCTTC. The chain is built from TRBV2 and TRBJ2-1; 16 bases line up with TRBD2. V was clipped by 5 bases and J by 4 bases; unmatched bases: 5. This CDR3 has 17 amino acids. Germline CDR1 and CDR2: SNHLY and FYNNEI. The complete variable domain, with remaining parts taken from reference TRBV2 and TRBJ2-1, reads EPEVTQTPSHQVTQMGQEVILRCVPISNHLYFYWYRQILGQKVEFLVSFYNNEISEKSEIFDDQFSVERPDGSNFTLKIRSTKLEDSAMYFCASSPTGLAGGYNEQFFGPGTRLTVL.

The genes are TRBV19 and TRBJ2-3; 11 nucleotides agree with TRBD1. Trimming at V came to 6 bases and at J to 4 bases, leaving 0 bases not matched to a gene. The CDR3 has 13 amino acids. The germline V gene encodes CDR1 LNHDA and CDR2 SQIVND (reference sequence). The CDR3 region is CASRDRGPDTQYF. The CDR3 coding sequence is TGTGCCAGTAGGGACAGGGGGCCAGATACGCAGTATTTT.

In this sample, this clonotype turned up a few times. In DNA form, the CDR3 reads TGCAGTGCTTGGCAGGGATTCATGAACACTGAAGCTTTCTTT. Its protein is CSAWQGFMNTEAFF. V gene TRBV20-1 combines with J gene TRBJ1-1, with a weak D call TRBD1 (5 bases). Trimming removed 5 bases from V and 0 bases from J, with 13 bases in between. Germline V gene data show CDR1 as DFQATT and CDR2 as SNEGSKA (reference sequence). This CDR3 spans 14 amino acids.

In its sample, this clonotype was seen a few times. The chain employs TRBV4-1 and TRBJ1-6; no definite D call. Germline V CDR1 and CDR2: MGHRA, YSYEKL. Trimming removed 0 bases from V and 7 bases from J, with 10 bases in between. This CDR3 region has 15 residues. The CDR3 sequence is CASSQEAAGNSPLHF. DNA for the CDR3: TGCGCCAGCAGCCAAGAGGCCGCCGGAAATTCACCCCTCCACTTT.